The 9 T cell receptor beta chains below were found in one sample sequenced in a study of blood T cell repertoires in COVID-19. The table came from immunoSEQ multiplex PCR; TCRdb's copy has only in-frame clones and leaves some out. Of some 150,000 clones listed, more than 75% were seen once; the top ten hold roughly 2.5%. Sequencing was carried out using peripheral blood. These receptors were obtained from a man aged 45-65 years with active COVID-19.

V and J are TRBV27 and TRBJ1-1; maybe TRBD1 (6 bases). Germline V lookup: CDR1 MNHEY, CDR2 SMNVEV (reference sequence). The length of the CDR3 is 15 residues. V lost 6 bases to trimming and J lost 1 base, with 15 bases between them. In DNA, the CDR3 is TGTGCCAGCAGAACTCCTCGGACAGAGAACACTGAAGCTTTCTTT. Its translation: CASRTPRTENTEAFF.

The genes are TRBV5-4 and TRBJ1-4; D not certain. Germline-derived CDR1 and CDR2 are SGHNT and YYREEE (reference sequence). This CDR3 spans 16 amino acids. V lost 2 bases to trimming and J lost 0 bases, with 11 bases between them. The CDR3 is CASSFGGPATNEKLFF. CDR3 nucleotide sequence: TGTGCCAGCAGCTTCGGAGGCCCAGCAACTAATGAAAAACTGTTTTTT.

The rearrangement joins TRBV19 to TRBJ2-1; 7 bases are shared with TRBD1. V lost 4 bases and J lost 0; bases outside the gene matches: 6. CDR1 and CDR2 (germline): LNHDA, SQIVND (reference sequence). The CDR3 sequence is 16 residues long. CDR3 amino acids: CASSTGRGSSYNEQFF. Written as DNA, the CDR3 is TGTGCCAGTAGTACGGGCAGGGGGAGCTCCTACAATGAGCAGTTCTTC.

The rearrangement joins TRBV2 to TRBJ1-3; no definite D call. Germline lookup yields CDR1 SNHLY and CDR2 FYNNEI. The CDR3 sequence is 12 residues long. Trimming removed 5 bases from V and 3 bases from J, with 5 bases in between. Here the CDR3 DNA reads TGTGCCAGCAGTTCTAATGGAAACACCATATATTTT. It codes for CASSSNGNTIYF. The full variable domain, completed using reference TRBV2 and TRBJ1-3, is EPEVTQTPSHQVTQMGQEVILRCVPISNHLYFYWYRQILGQKVEFLVSFYNNEISEKSEIFDDQFSVERPDGSNFTLKIRSTKLEDSAMYFCASSSNGNTIYFGEGSWLTVV.

CDR3 residues: CASTPHGGGLSYEQYF. CDR3 DNA: TGTGCCAGCACCCCCCACGGGGGGGGGCTCTCCTACGAGCAGTACTTC. The chain employs TRBV7-2 and TRBJ2-7; TRBD2 aligns across 8 bases. V trimming: 7 bases; J trimming: 0 bases; junction bases outside the gene matches: 11. This CDR3 spans 16 amino acids. Germline V gene sequence: CDR1 SGHTA, CDR2 FQGNSA.

V usage is TRBV10-3 and J usage is TRBJ2-3; D perhaps matches TRBD2 (6 bases). Looked up from germline, CDR1 is ENHRY and CDR2 is SYGVKD. This CDR3 region has 12 residues. V was trimmed by 7 bases and J by 8 bases, leaving 13 bases between them. CDR3 coding DNA: TGTGCCATCACGAATCCCGGGGGTACGCAGTATTTT. Amino acid sequence: CAITNPGGTQYF.

The chain combines TRBV2 with TRBJ2-1, with 8 bases matching TRBD2. CDR1 is SNHLY, CDR2 FYNNEI, per germline. The CDR3 sequence is 12 residues long. Trimming cost V 7 bases and J 6 bases; bases outside gene matches: 2. CDR3 DNA sequence: TGTGCCAGCACTACTAGCGGCAATGAGCAGTTCTTC. Protein: CASTTSGNEQFF.

The chain carries TRBV3-1 (or the pseudogene TRBV3-2) and TRBJ2-5, with a weak D call TRBD1 (5 bases). CDR3 size: 12 residues. The germline V gene has CDR1 LGHDT and CDR2 YNNKEL (reference sequence). With 5 bases removed from V and 5 bases from J, the gap between germline ends came to 9 bases. The chain's CDR3 is CASSRQTETQYF. The CDR3 coding sequence is TGTGCCAGCAGCAGACAGACGGAGACCCAGTACTTC.

The rearrangement links TRBV9 to TRBJ1-1; 7 positions agree with TRBD1. V dropped 4 bases and J dropped 1; count of bases not matched to a gene: 16. The CDR3 is made up of 18 amino acids. Germline loops: CDR1 SGDLS, CDR2 YYNGEE. This CDR3 is CASSLSSKGGRGNTEAFF. The CDR3 DNA reads TGTGCCAGCAGCCTTTCCTCGAAAGGGGGCAGGGGGAACACTGAAGCTTTCTTT. Filled out from reference TRBV9 and TRBJ1-1, the complete variable domain reads DSGVTQTPKHLITATGQRVTLRCSPRSGDLSVYWYQQSLDQGLQFLIQYYNGEERAKGNILERFSAQQFPDLHSELNLSSLELGDSALYFCASSLSSKGGRGNTEAFFGQGTRLTVV.